The entry below gives a single T cell receptor (beta chain) sequence along with its context. Its cognate antigen is unknown. These data belong to a study of cytomegalovirus exposure and HLA in healthy donors. Study conclusions and caveats: Reports described diagnosis of cytomegalovirus status by the classifier as highly specific and sensitive. Compared with the approximately 680-donor mean, an Asian-associated ancestry cluster reportedly had fewer N-insertions, according to a later analysis. Later work found that TCR association rates differed between HLA loci; DRB1 had the most and HLA-C the fewest. 150 or so TCR beta chains were listed as cytomegalovirus-associated.

The PCR used 60 Vbeta and 13 Jbeta primers. Sequenced by immunoSEQ multiplex PCR; TCRdb stores in-frame clones only, minus some. Altogether about 160,000 clones are present, approximately 78% being singletons, with the ten largest covering 0.96%. CDR3 length: 13 residues. Per the germline V gene, CDR1 is SGDLS and CDR2 is YYNGEE. Trimming shortened V by 4 bases and J by 2 bases, and 4 bases separated the two germline ends. The sequence derives from a girl aged 2-10 years in good health and CMV-seropositive. The chain uses TRBV9 and TRBJ2-6, with D hard to call. Sequencing was done on a sample of PBMCs. CDR3 nucleotide sequence: TGTGCCAGCAGCATTACTGGGGCCAACGTCCTGACTTTC. It yields the protein CASSITGANVLTF.